The source of this T cell receptor (beta chain) is a study of CD8+CD57+ T cells in acquired aplastic anemia. Study at large: Sorted CD4+ and CD8+ cells yielded about 3.1 ug of DNA on average.

CDR3 length equals 13 residues. CDR1 and CDR2 from the germline V gene are MNHNY and SVGAGI (reference sequence). TCR beta VDJ and CDR3 profiles were obtained from a genomic DNA template. Each CDR3 protein gets one entry after TCRdb re-called the reads with MiXCR. The sample includes just over 200,000 distinct CDR3 sequences, 55% to 65% seen only once; the top ten take about 60%. CD8+CD57+ cell expansion had been shown by flow cytometry in patients chosen for sequencing. At blood sampling, none of the patients had yet received therapy. Note on this clonotype: Sequence at one end of the junction differs from germline and may be a read error.

This receptor was obtained from a human donor with aplastic anemia. The sample was sorted CD4+, CD8+, or CD8+CD57+ T cells (not recorded which) from PBMCs. The chain couples TRBV6-6 to TRBJ2-1; D call uncertain. In DNA form, the CDR3 reads TGCGCCAGCAGCAAGTCCGAGAACAATGAGCAGTTCTTC. This sequence encodes CASSKSENNEQFF.